This TCR beta chain was sequenced for a study of blood T cells in healthy people across ages. Sample-barcoded 5' priming and a J-beta primer mix drove a second PCR of roughly 7 to 11 cycles. A template-switch adaptor with 12 random nucleotides tagged each cDNA molecule. Every sample produced at least 2.5 million CDR3-containing paired-end reads. Via MiXCR, TCRdb re-called the 5' RACE reads, giving one row per CDR3 protein. The sample includes about 680,000 distinct CDR3 sequences, approximately 50% seen only once; the top ten take around 32%. The germline CDR1 and CDR2 sequences are SGHVS and FNYEAQ. The CDR3 loop spans 15 amino acids. V gave up 0 bases and J gave up 5 bases; unmatched junction bases: 5. At least 5.5 micrograms of total RNA were extracted per sample.

This receptor was obtained from a woman aged 55-70 years in good health. Input material: blood. The J gene is TRBJ1-2, the V gene TRBV7-6; 8 bases agree with TRBD1. As DNA, the CDR3 is TGTGCCAGCAGCTTAGCCGCAGGGGGCATGTATGGCTACACCTTC. Translated: CASSLAAGGMYGYTF. The whole variable domain, remainder taken from reference TRBV7-6 and TRBJ1-2, is GAGVSQSPRYKVTKRGQDVALRCDPISGHVSLYWYRQALGQGPEFLTYFNYEAQQDKSGLPNDRFSAERPEGSISTLTIQRTEQRDSAMYRCASSLAAGGMYGYTFGSGTRLTVV.